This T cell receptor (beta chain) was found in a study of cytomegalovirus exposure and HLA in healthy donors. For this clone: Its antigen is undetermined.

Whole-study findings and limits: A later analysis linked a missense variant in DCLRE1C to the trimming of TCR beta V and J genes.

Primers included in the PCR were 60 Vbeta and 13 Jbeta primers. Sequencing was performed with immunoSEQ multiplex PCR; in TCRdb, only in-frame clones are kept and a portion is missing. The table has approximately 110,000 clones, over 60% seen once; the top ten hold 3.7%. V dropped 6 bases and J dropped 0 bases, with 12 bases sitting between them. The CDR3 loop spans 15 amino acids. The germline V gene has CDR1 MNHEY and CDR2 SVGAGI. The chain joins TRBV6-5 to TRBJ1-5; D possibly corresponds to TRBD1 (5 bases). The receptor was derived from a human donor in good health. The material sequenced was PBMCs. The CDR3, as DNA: TGTGCCAGCAGATTACAGGAAAATAGCAATCAGCCCCAGCATTTT. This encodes CASRLQENSNQPQHF.